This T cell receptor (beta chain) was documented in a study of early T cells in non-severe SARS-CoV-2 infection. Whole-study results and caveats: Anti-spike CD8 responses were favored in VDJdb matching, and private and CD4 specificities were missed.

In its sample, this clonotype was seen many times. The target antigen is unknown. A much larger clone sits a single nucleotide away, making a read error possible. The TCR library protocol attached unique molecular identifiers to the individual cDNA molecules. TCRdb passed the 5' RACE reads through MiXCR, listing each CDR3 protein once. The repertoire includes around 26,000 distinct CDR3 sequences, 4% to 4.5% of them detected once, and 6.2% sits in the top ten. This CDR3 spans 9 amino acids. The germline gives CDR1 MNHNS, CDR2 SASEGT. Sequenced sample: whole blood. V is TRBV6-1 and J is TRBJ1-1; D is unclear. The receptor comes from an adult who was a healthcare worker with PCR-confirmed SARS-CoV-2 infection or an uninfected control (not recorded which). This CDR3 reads CASGTEVFF. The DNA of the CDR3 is TGTGCCAGTGGCACTGAAGTTTTCTTT.